The 24 T cell receptor beta chains below were found in one sample sequenced in a study of blood T cell repertoires in COVID-19. Data came from immunoSEQ multiplex PCR; TCRdb stores just in-frame clones and leaves some out. This table has under 65,000 clones, approximately 80% appearing once. Sequencing input: peripheral blood. The receptors come from an older woman with acute or convalescent COVID-19.

This chain joins TRBV4-1 and TRBJ2-7; weak D call: TRBD1 (6 bases). V was pared by 1 base and J by 0 bases, with 10 bases between. CDR1 is MGHRA and CDR2 is YSYEKL in the germline V gene. There are 15 residues in the CDR3. CDR3 coding DNA: TGCGCCAGCAGCCAAGGTGTGGACAGCTCCTACGAGCAGTACTTC. Its protein product is CASSQGVDSSYEQYF.

This clone was seen only once. At one boundary the junction diverges from the germline segment, which might be a read error. J is TRBJ1-2 and V is TRBV3-1 (or the pseudogene TRBV3-2); 8 bases agree with TRBD1. There are 11 residues in the CDR3. The germline CDR1 and CDR2 sequences are LGHDT and YNNKEL (reference sequence). CDR3 DNA sequence: TGTGCCAGCAGCTTACAGGGGGACCCCGCCTTC. It encodes CASSLQGDPAF.

The chain uses TRBV27 and TRBJ2-5, with D tentatively TRBD1 (6 bases). The germline V and J ends were trimmed by 2 bases and 2 bases, with 9 bases remaining between them. CDR1 is MNHEY, CDR2 SMNVEV, per germline (reference sequence). CDR3 length equals 14 residues. The DNA for the CDR3 is TGTGCCAGCAGTTTAAACAGGGCACAAGAGACCCAGTACTTC. Protein: CASSLNRAQETQYF.

This clone was counted between two and nine times. The CDR3 spells CATSTYYKLPGQTYEQYF. DNA of the CDR3: TGTGCCACCAGCACCTACTATAAACTACCGGGACAGACCTACGAGCAGTACTTC. This chain connects TRBV15 to TRBJ2-7, with 7 bases lining up with TRBD1. With 4 bases clipped from V and 2 bases from J, the junction kept 17 bases outside the gene matches. The CDR3 runs 18 residues. CDR1 and CDR2 from the germline V gene are LNHNV and YYDKDF (reference sequence).

V gene TRBV2 combines with J gene TRBJ1-6; no firm D call. The CDR3 has 14 residues. Germline V gene data show CDR1 as SNHLY and CDR2 as FYNNEI. Between the trimmed V and J ends, which lost 4 bases and 8 bases, there was a span of 12 bases. The CDR3 coding sequence is TGTGCCAGCAGTGCCTTGAGAGCTGATTCACCCCTCCACTTT. Translation gives CASSALRADSPLHF.

This clone came up once. The chain joins TRBV19 to TRBJ2-3; D not resolved. Germline V gene lookup returns CDR1 LNHDA and CDR2 SQIVND (reference sequence). The CDR3 runs to 11 residues. Trimming removed 5 bases from V and 2 bases from J, with 2 bases in between. DNA of the CDR3: TGTGCCAGTAGTCTCACAGATACGCAGTATTTT. Translating it yields CASSLTDTQYF.

The gene calls are TRBV27 and TRBJ1-2, with 9 bases lining up with TRBD1. Trimming took 5 bases from V and 12 from J; bases not matched to a gene: 16. The CDR3 consists of 15 residues. The germline CDR1 and CDR2 sequences are MNHEY and SMNVEV (reference sequence). The CDR3 loop is CASSPRTGTGHWHTF. In DNA, the CDR3 is TGTGCCAGCAGTCCACGAACCGGGACAGGGCATTGGCACACCTTC.

The genes are TRBV2 and TRBJ1-1, with D unresolved. CDR1 SNHLY and CDR2 FYNNEI come from the germline V gene. Trimming left V 0 bases short and J 8 bases short, with 10 bases between. The length of the CDR3 is 13 residues. CDR3 amino acids: CASSEAGAVEAFF. CDR3 nucleotide sequence: TGTGCCAGCAGTGAAGCGGGAGCGGTAGAAGCTTTCTTT. The variable domain in full, with the rest retrieved from reference TRBV2 and TRBJ1-1, is EPEVTQTPSHQVTQMGQEVILRCVPISNHLYFYWYRQILGQKVEFLVSFYNNEISEKSEIFDDQFSVERPDGSNFTLKIRSTKLEDSAMYFCASSEAGAVEAFFGQGTRLTVV.

The chain recombines TRBV19 with TRBJ1-1, with D maybe TRBD1 (6 bases). CDR3 length: 13 residues. V lost 5 bases, J lost 3 bases, and 10 bases lay in between. The V gene's germline CDR1 is LNHDA and CDR2 SQIVND (reference sequence). The CDR3 sequence is CASSVQGDTEAFF. CDR3 in DNA: TGTGCCAGTAGTGTACAGGGAGACACTGAAGCTTTCTTT.

The rearrangement links TRBV25-1 to TRBJ2-1; D is uncertain. Germline V gives CDR1 MGHDK, CDR2 SYGVNS. The ends were cut back, 4 bases at V and 5 bases at J, with 3 bases in the middle. This CDR3 has 11 residues. In nucleotides, the CDR3 is TGTGCCAGCAGTGTCAACAATGAGCAGTTCTTC. Translated: CASSVNNEQFF.

The chain joins TRBV6-5 to TRBJ2-7, with D possibly being TRBD1 (6 bases). The CDR3 runs 13 residues. Trimming pared 7 bases from V and 3 bases from J, leaving 13 bases between. The germline V gene has CDR1 MNHEY and CDR2 SVGAGI. CDR3 coding DNA: TGTGCCAGCATTCCTCCGGGACACTACGAGCAGTACTTC. It is translated as CASIPPGHYEQYF.

The chain is built from TRBV18 and TRBJ2-1, with a possible D match to TRBD1 (6 bases). The CDR3 length is 14 residues. Trimming left V 3 bases short and J 3 bases short, with 9 bases between. Germline assignment: CDR1 KGHSH and CDR2 LQKENI. The CDR3 region is CASSPQGLYNEQFF. CDR3 bases: TGTGCCAGCTCACCCCAGGGGCTCTACAATGAGCAGTTCTTC.

The chain uses TRBV4-1 and TRBJ1-1; D might be TRBD1 (6 bases). V was shortened by 3 bases and J by 0 bases, with 11 bases between the two germline ends. CDR3 length: 15 amino acids. CDR1 is MGHRA and CDR2 is YSYEKL in the germline V gene. The CDR3 loop reads CASSHGGQLNTEAFF. In nucleotides, the CDR3 is TGCGCCAGCAGCCATGGTGGACAGTTGAACACTGAAGCTTTCTTT.

The rearrangement links TRBV11-2 to TRBJ2-5; TRBD2 aligns across 10 bases. With 5 bases clipped from V and 7 bases from J, the junction kept 19 bases outside the gene matches. CDR1 SGHAT and CDR2 FQNNGV come from the germline V gene. CDR3 size: 18 residues. CDR3 region: CASSASRPTSGVARTQYF. The CDR3 DNA sequence: TGTGCCAGCAGCGCCTCCCGACCTACTAGCGGGGTCGCCAGGACCCAGTACTTC.

The table lists this clone with a few counts. The rearrangement joins TRBV30 to TRBJ1-2; D may be TRBD1 (5 bases). Germline CDR1 and CDR2: GTSNPN and SVGIG (reference sequence). This CDR3 is 10 amino acids long. V was clipped by 7 bases and J by 8 bases, with 11 bases between them. CDR3 in amino acids: CALGHSGYTF. The DNA of the CDR3 is TGTGCCTTAGGACATTCCGGCTACACCTTC.

This clone was seen only once. The chain employs TRBV6-4 and TRBJ2-1; 8 bases line up with TRBD2. Per germline, CDR1 MRHNA and CDR2 SNTAGT. This CDR3 has 14 amino acids. Trimming cost V 3 bases and J 5 bases; bases outside gene matches: 3. CDR3 sequence: CASSEAGENNEQFF. In DNA form, the CDR3 reads TGTGCCAGCAGTGAAGCGGGGGAAAACAATGAGCAGTTCTTC.

This chain connects TRBV11-2 to TRBJ1-1; 8 bases fit TRBD1. Germline CDR1 SGHAT, CDR2 FQNNGV. The V and J ends lost 5 bases and 3 bases, in that order; junction bases with no gene match: 11. The CDR3 runs 16 residues. In DNA form, the CDR3 reads TGTGCCAGCAGCCCGGACAGGGTACGTGAACACACTGAAGCTTTCTTT. Residues: CASSPDRVREHTEAFF.

The chain is built from TRBV20-1 and TRBJ2-5; 8 nucleotides match TRBD2. Germline V gene sequence: CDR1 DFQATT, CDR2 SNEGSKA (reference sequence). J gave up 2 bases and V 3 bases, and 2 bases lay outside the gene matches. The CDR3 totals 13 residues. The CDR3 loop reads CSASLAGQETQYF. The CDR3, as DNA: TGCAGTGCTAGTTTAGCGGGACAAGAGACCCAGTACTTC.

The genes are TRBV10-3 and TRBJ2-7; possible D gene TRBD1, 6 bases. The CDR3 contains 16 residues. The germline V gene encodes CDR1 ENHRY and CDR2 SYGVKD. Trimming removed 0 bases at V and 0 bases at J, with 12 bases between. CDR3 coding DNA: TGTGCCATCAGTGAGTCGGGGGACACGAACTCCTACGAGCAGTACTTC. The encoded protein is CAISESGDTNSYEQYF.

The chain carries TRBV3-1 (or the pseudogene TRBV3-2) and TRBJ2-7; the D is unclear. The CDR3 totals 12 residues. The germline CDR1 and CDR2 sequences are LGHDT and YNNKEL (reference sequence). V was trimmed by 3 bases and J by 6 bases, leaving 9 bases between them. As DNA, the CDR3 is TGTGCCAGCAGCCAGCCCCCGGGCGAGCAGTACTTC. Translated, it gives CASSQPPGEQYF.

This clone was detected a few times. This chain connects TRBV3-1 (or the pseudogene TRBV3-2) to TRBJ1-2; maybe TRBD1 (5 bases). Germline V gene data show CDR1 as LGHDT and CDR2 as YNNKEL (reference sequence). This CDR3 has 14 residues. V was shortened by 5 bases and J by 6 bases, with 16 bases between the two germline ends. The CDR3 DNA is TGTGCCAGCAGCTTCACGGCGGCGGGGGATGGCTACACCTTC. Its translation is CASSFTAAGDGYTF.

A word on this clone: Other DNA sequences in the sample encode the same CDR3. The V gene is TRBV13, the J gene TRBJ2-7, with 9 bases lining up with TRBD1. This CDR3 comprises 14 residues. Germline CDR1 reads PRHDT; CDR2 reads FYEKMQ (reference sequence). Losses at the gene ends were 5 bases for V and 2 bases for J; bases not matched to a gene: 4. CDR3 sequence reads: CASSPGQGAYEQYF. DNA for the CDR3: TGTGCCAGCAGCCCGGGACAGGGAGCCTACGAGCAGTACTTC.

There are a few counts of this clone. The chain links TRBV7-3 to TRBJ1-1, with a tentative D call TRBD1 (6 bases). V lost 5 bases and J lost 3, with 10 bases in between. Germline loops: CDR1 SGHTA, CDR2 FQGTGA. The CDR3 is 13 residues long. The CDR3 DNA reads as TGTGCCAGCAGCCTACGGACAGACACTGAAGCTTTCTTT. Protein sequence: CASSLRTDTEAFF. Based on the CDR3 plus reference TRBV7-3 and TRBJ1-1, the full variable domain is GAGVSQTPSNKVTEKGKYVELRCDPISGHTALYWYRQSLGQGPEFLIYFQGTGAADDSGLPNDRFFAVRPEGSVSTLKIQRTERGDSAVYLCASSLRTDTEAFFGQGTRLTVV.

The chain joins TRBV20-1 to TRBJ1-4; D not resolved. This CDR3 has 12 amino acids. Trimming removed 3 bases at V and 6 bases at J, with 8 bases between. The germline gives CDR1 DFQATT, CDR2 SNEGSKA (reference sequence). The CDR3 nucleotides read TGCAGTGCTAGTCTGCAGGATGAAAAACTGTTTTTT. Encoded protein: CSASLQDEKLFF.